The clone carrying this T cell receptor (beta chain) appeared a few times. The target antigen is unknown. This specimen belongs to a study of T cells in localized non-small cell lung cancer. The protocol was immunoSEQ multiplex PCR, while the TCRdb copy is restricted to in-frame clones and leaves out a portion. The profile covers about 40,000 clones, with 88% appearing a single time and around 2.9% taken by the ten largest. Notes on the study in general: Turning up in adjacent lung were a median approximately 60 of the top 100 tumor clones. Highest T cell clonality was seen in uninvolved adjacent lung, surpassing that measured in tumor. In the blood, greater T cell density corresponded to longer overall survival. Owing to sequencing of a solitary tumor region, heterogeneity cannot be discounted.

From germline, CDR1 is MNHNS and CDR2 SASEGT. Trimming left V 1 base short and J 3 bases short, with 8 bases between. The CDR3 covers 14 residues. This TCR came from a woman aged 40 to 75 with stage I lung adenocarcinoma. This specimen consisted of peripheral blood, obtained before any cancer treatment. This sequence joins TRBV6-1 and TRBJ2-3; D remains unclear. The DNA of the CDR3 is TGTGCCAGCAGTGAAGAGAGAGGAACAGATACGCAGTATTTT. Amino acids: CASSEERGTDTQYF.